This TCR beta chain was observed in a study of blood T cell repertoires in COVID-19. This clone was seen a handful of times. The V gene's germline CDR1 is SNHLY and CDR2 FYNNEI. This CDR3 spans 14 amino acids. V was cut by 3 bases and J by 7 bases, with 15 bases left in between. Per the original data handling: Counts of nucleated cells, estimated from reference gene primer amplification, were obtained. Profiled with immunoSEQ multiplex PCR; TCRdb holds only in-frame clones, not every one. V, J and clone size are those of that table, while D and trimming were read from the DNA. The table includes roughly 200,000 clones, 85% to 90% detected once. Participants were aged about 18 to 100 years, lived in over 20 US areas, and enrolled virtually. Allocation to cohorts depended on clinical history reported by the participants. Cohort 3 donors were reported recovered after two negative PCRs, clearance, or symptom resolution.

The sequencing input was PBMCs or T cells enriched from blood (not recorded which). This TCR derives from a man aged 30 to 39 who had recovered from COVID-19. The rearrangement uses TRBV2 and TRBJ1-1; D ambiguous. The CDR3 protein is CASSDYGVGSEAFF. The DNA for the CDR3 is TGTGCCAGCAGTGATTACGGGGTCGGGAGTGAAGCTTTCTTT.